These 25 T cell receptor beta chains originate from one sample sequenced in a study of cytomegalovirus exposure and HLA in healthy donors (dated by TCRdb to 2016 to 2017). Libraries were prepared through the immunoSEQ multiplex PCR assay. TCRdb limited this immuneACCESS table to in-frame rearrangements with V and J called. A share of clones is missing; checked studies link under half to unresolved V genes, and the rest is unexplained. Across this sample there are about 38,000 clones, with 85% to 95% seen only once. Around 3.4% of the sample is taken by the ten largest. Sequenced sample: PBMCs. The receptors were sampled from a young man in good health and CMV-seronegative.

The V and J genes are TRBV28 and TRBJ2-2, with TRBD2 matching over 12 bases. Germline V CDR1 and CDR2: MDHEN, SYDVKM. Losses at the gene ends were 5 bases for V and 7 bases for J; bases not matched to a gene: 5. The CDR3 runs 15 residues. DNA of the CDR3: TGTGCCAGCAGTCCTAGCGGGAGGGACGTCGGGGAGCTGTTTTTT. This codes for CASSPSGRDVGELFF.

CDR3: CASSPSGTAHSSYEQYF. The CDR3 coding sequence is TGTGCCAGTTCGCCGTCCGGGACAGCTCATTCTTCCTACGAGCAGTACTTC. The V and J genes are TRBV19 and TRBJ2-7, with 7 bases aligning to TRBD1. Germline CDR1 LNHDA, CDR2 SQIVND (reference sequence). This CDR3 is built from 17 residues. The junction had 17 bases not matched to a gene; V was cut back by 8 bases and J by 1 base.

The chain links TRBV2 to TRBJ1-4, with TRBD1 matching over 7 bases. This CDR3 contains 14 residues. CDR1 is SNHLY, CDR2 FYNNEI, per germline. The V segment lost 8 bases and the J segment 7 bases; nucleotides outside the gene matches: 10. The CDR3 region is CASLGNRGPEKLFF. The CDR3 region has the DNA TGTGCCAGCTTAGGTAACAGGGGACCTGAAAAACTGTTTTTT.

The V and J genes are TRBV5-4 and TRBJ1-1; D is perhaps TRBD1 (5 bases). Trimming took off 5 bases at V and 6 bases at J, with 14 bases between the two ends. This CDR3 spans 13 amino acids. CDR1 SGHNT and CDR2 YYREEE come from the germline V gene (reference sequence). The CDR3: CASSPPGIAEAFF. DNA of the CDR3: TGTGCCAGCAGTCCGCCAGGGATCGCTGAAGCTTTCTTT.

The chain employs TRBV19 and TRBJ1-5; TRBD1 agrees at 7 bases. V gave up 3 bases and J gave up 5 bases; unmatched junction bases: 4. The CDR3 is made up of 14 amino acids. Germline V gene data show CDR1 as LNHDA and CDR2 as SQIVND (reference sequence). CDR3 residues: CASSINRGDQPQHF. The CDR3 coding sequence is TGTGCCAGTAGTATCAACAGGGGTGATCAGCCCCAGCATTTT.

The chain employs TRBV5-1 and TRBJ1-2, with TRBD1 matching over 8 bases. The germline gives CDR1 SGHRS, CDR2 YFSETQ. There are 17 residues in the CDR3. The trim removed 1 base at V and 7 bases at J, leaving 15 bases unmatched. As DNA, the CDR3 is TGCGCCAGCAGCTTGCACCCTGAACTCCGACAGGGGCTTGGCTACACCTTC. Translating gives CASSLHPELRQGLGYTF. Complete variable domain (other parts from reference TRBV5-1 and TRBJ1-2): KAGVTQTPRYLIKTRGQQVTLSCSPISGHRSVSWYQQTPGQGLQFLFEYFSETQRNKGNFPGRFSGRQFSNSRSEMNVSTLELGDSALYLCASSLHPELRQGLGYTFGSGTRLTVV.

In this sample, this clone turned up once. CDR3 in DNA: TGTGCCAGCAGCAAGGGACTAGCGGGAATAGTCTATGAGCAGTTCTTC. Protein: CASSKGLAGIVYEQFF. The rearrangement uses TRBV14 and TRBJ2-1; 13 bases are shared with TRBD2. Trimming took 5 bases from V and 8 from J; bases not matched to a gene: 9. The CDR3 sequence is 16 residues long. The germline V gene has CDR1 SGHDN and CDR2 FVKESK.

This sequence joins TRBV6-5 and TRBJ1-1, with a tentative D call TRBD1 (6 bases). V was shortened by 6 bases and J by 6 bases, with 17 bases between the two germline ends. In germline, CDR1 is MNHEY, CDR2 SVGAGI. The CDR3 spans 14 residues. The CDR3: CASRRDTQSSEAFF. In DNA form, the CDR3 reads TGTGCCAGCAGGAGGGACACGCAATCTTCTGAAGCTTTCTTT.

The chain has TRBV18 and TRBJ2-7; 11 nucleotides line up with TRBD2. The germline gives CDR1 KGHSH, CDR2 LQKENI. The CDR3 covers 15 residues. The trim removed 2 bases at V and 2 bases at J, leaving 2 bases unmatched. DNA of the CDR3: TGTGCCAGCTCACCATTGACTAGCGGGACCTACGAGCAGTACTTC. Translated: CASSPLTSGTYEQYF.

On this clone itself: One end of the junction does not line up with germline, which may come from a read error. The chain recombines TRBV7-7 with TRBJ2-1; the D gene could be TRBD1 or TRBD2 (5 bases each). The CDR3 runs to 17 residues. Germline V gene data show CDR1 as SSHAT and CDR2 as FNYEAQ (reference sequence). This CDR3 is CASSLGVGGRALNEQFF. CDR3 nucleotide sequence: TGTGCTAGCAGCTTAGGGGTCGGCGGGCGTGCCCTCAATGAGCAGTTCTTC.

CDR3 nucleotide sequence: TGTGCCAGCAAACTAGCGGGGGGGATAGGAGCAGATACGCAGTATTTT. This encodes CASKLAGGIGADTQYF. The V and J genes are TRBV2 and TRBJ2-3, with 13 bases aligning to TRBD2. The length of the CDR3 is 16 residues. With 7 bases clipped from V and 4 bases from J, the junction kept 8 bases outside the gene matches. Germline V gene lookup returns CDR1 SNHLY and CDR2 FYNNEI.

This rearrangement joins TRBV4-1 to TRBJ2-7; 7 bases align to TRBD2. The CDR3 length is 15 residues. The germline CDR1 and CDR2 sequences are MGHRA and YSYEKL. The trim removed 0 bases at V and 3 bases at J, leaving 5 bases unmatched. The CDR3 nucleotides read TGCGCCAGCAGCCAAGAGGGGAGCGGGATCTACGAGCAGTACTTC. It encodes CASSQEGSGIYEQYF.

The CDR3 loop reads CASSIDRNTEAFF. The CDR3 DNA reads as TGTGCCAGCAGCATTGACAGGAACACTGAAGCTTTCTTT. The rearrangement uses TRBV7-3 and TRBJ1-1, with D possibly TRBD1 on 5 matching bases. This CDR3 contains 13 residues. CDR1 and CDR2 (germline): SGHTA, FQGTGA. Between the trimmed V and J ends, which lost 5 bases and 1 base, there was a span of 8 bases.

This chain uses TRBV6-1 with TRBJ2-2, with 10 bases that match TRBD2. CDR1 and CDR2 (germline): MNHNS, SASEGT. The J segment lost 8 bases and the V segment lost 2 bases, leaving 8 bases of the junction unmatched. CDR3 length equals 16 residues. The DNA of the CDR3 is TGTGCCAGCAGTGAAAGGGTAGCGGGGGGACGAGGGGAGCTGTTTTTT. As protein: CASSERVAGGRGELFF.

CDR3 residues: CASSFGLAGPISSYEQYF. DNA of the CDR3: TGCGCCAGCAGCTTCGGACTAGCGGGGCCAATAAGCTCCTACGAGCAGTACTTC. The V and J genes are TRBV5-1 and TRBJ2-7; 12 nucleotides align to TRBD2. The V segment lost 2 bases and the J segment 0 bases; nucleotides outside the gene matches: 9. This CDR3 region has 18 residues. Per the germline V gene, CDR1 is SGHRS and CDR2 is YFSETQ. The entire variable domain, with the rest obtained from reference TRBV5-1 and TRBJ2-7, is as follows: KAGVTQTPRYLIKTRGQQVTLSCSPISGHRSVSWYQQTPGQGLQFLFEYFSETQRNKGNFPGRFSGRQFSNSRSEMNVSTLELGDSALYLCASSFGLAGPISSYEQYFGPGTRLTVT.

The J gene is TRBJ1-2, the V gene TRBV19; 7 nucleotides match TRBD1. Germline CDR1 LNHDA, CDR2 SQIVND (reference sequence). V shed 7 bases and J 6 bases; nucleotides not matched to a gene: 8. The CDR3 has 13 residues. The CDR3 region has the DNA TGTGCCAGTACCCCCACCGGGACAGATGGCTACACCTTC. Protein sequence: CASTPTGTDGYTF.

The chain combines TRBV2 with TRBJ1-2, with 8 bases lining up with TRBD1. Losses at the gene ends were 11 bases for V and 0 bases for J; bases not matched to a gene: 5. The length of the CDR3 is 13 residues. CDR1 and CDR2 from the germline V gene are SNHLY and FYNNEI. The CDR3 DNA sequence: TGTGCCGGAAAACAGGGGGCTAACTATGGCTACACCTTC. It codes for CAGKQGANYGYTF.

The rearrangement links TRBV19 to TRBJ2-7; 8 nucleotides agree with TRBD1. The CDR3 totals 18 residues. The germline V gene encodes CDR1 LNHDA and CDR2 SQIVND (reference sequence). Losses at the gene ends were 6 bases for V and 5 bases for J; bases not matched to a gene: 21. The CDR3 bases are TGTGCCAGTAGCCCCTATAGAGGAGCAGGGGGCACTTTACACGAGCAGTACTTC. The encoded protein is CASSPYRGAGGTLHEQYF. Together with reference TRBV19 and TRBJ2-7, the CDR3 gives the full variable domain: DGGITQSPKYLFRKEGQNVTLSCEQNLNHDAMYWYRQDPGQGLRLIYYSQIVNDFQKGDIAEGYSVSREKKESFPLTVTSAQKNPTAFYLCASSPYRGAGGTLHEQYFGPGTRLTVT.

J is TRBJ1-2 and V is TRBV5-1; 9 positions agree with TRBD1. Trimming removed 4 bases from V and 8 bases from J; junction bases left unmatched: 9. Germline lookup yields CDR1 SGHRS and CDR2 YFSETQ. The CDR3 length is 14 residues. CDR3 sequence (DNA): TGCGCCAGCAGCAAACCGGGACAGGGAGCGGGCTACACCTTC. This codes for CASSKPGQGAGYTF.

The CDR3, as DNA: TGTGCCAGCAGAGCCAATTTAAACTATGGCTACACCTTC. Protein product: CASRANLNYGYTF. This chain links TRBV6-1 with TRBJ1-2; unclear D gene. The V gene's germline CDR1 is MNHNS and CDR2 SASEGT. Trimming removed 6 bases at V and 2 bases at J, with 10 bases between. This CDR3 contains 13 residues.

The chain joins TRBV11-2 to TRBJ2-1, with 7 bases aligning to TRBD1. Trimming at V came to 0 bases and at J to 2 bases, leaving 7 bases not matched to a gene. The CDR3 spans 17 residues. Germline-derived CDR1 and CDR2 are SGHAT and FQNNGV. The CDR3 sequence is CASSLEVPGGAYNEQFF. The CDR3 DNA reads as TGTGCCAGCAGCTTAGAGGTCCCAGGGGGTGCCTACAATGAGCAGTTCTTC.

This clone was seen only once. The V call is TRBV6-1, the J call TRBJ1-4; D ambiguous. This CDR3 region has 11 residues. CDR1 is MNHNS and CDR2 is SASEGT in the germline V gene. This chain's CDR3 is CASREGEKLFF. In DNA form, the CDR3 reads TGTGCGAGCCGGGAGGGCGAAAAACTGTTTTTT.

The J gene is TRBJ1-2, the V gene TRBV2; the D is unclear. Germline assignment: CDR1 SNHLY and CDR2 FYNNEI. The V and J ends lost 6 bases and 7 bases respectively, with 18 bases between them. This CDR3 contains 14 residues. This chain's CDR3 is CASSPTGVVRGYTF. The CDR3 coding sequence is TGTGCCAGCAGCCCCACCGGGGTAGTGCGTGGCTACACCTTC.

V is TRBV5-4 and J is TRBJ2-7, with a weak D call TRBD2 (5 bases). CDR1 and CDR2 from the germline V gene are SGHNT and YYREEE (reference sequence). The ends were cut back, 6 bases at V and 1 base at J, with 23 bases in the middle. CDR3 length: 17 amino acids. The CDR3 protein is CASTLWTLDPPSYEQYF. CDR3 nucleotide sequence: TGTGCCAGCACCCTTTGGACTCTGGATCCTCCTTCCTACGAGCAGTACTTC.

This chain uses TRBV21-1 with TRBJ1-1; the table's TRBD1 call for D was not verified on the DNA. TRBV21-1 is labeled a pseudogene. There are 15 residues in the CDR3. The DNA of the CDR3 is TGTGCCAGCAGCTGGCTACAGGGGCCGGAGACTGAAGCTTTCTTT. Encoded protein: CASSWLQGPETEAFF.